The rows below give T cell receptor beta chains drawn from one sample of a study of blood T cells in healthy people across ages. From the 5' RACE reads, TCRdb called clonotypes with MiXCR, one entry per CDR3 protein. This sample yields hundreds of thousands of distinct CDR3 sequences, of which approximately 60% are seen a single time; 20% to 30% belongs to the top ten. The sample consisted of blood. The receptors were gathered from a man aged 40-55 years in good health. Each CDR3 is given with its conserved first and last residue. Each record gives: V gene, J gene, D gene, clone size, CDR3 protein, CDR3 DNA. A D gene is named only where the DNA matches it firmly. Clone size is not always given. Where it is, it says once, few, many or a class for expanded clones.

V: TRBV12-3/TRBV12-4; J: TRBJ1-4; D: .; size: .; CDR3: CASSSGGAREKLFF; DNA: TGTGCCAGCAGTTCGGGGGGGGCACGTGAAAAACTGTTTTTT
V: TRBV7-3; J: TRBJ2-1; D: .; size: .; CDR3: CASSLTHYNEQFF; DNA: TGTGCCAGCAGCTTAACACATTACAATGAGCAGTTCTTC
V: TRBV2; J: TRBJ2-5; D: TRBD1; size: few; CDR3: CASNRGEETQYF; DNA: TGTGCCAGCAACAGGGGCGAAGAGACCCAGTACTTC
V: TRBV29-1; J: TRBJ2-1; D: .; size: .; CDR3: CSAERTGYNEQFF; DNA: TGCAGCGCGGAGAGAACAGGGTACAATGAGCAGTTCTTC
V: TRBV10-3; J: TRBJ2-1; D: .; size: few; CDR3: CAISDFLVTEEQFF; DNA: TGTGCCATCAGTGATTTTTTGGTTACGGAAGAGCAGTTCTTC
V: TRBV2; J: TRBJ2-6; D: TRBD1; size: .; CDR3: CASSEQGAQSGANVLTF; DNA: TGTGCCAGCAGTGAACAGGGGGCGCAATCTGGGGCCAACGTCCTGACTTTC
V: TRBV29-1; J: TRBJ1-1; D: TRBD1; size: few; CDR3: CSVSDRGVTFF; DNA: TGCAGCGTCTCCGACAGGGGGGTGACTTTCTTT
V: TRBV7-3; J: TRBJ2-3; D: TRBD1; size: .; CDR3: CASSSASPGQTTDTQYF; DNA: TGTGCCAGCAGCTCCGCTTCCCCGGGACAGACCACAGATACGCAGTATTTT
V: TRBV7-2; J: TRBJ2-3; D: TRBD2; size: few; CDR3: CASSWSGTSGSDTQYF; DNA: TGTGCCAGCAGCTGGTCCGGGACTAGCGGTAGCGATACGCAGTATTTT
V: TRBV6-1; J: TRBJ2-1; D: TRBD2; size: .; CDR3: CASSVRASGRLGDEQFF; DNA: TGTGCCAGCAGTGTGAGGGCTAGCGGGAGGTTGGGCGATGAGCAGTTCTTC
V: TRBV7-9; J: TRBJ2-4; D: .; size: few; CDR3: CASSSPQPESPKNIQYF; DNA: TGTGCCAGCAGCTCCCCGCAGCCCGAATCCCCCAAAAACATTCAGTACTTC
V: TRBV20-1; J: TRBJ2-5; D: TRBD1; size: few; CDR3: CSHQGASGETQYF; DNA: TGCAGTCATCAGGGGGCCAGTGGAGAGACCCAGTACTTC
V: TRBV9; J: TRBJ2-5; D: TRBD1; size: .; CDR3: CANTRTGQETQYF; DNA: TGTGCCAACACCCGGACAGGGCAAGAGACCCAGTACTTC
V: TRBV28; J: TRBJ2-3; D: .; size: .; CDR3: CASLGGGPHTDTQYF; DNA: TGTGCCAGCTTAGGGGGGGGCCCTCACACAGATACGCAGTATTTT
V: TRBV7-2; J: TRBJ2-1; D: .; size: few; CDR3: CASSLPQGVYNEQFF; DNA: TGTGCCAGCAGCTTACCCCAGGGCGTCTACAATGAGCAGTTCTTC
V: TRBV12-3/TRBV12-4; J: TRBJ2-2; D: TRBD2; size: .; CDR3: CASTGLAGYTGELFF; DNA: TGTGCCAGCACCGGATTAGCGGGGTACACCGGGGAGCTGTTTTTT
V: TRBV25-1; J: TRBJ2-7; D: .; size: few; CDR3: CASSSLFPNPYEQYF; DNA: TGTGCCAGCAGTTCCCTATTTCCCAATCCCTACGAGCAGTACTTC
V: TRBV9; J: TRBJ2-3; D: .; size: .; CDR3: CASSVRRGQVTDTQYF; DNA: TGTGCCAGCAGCGTCAGGAGGGGGCAAGTAACAGATACGCAGTATTTT
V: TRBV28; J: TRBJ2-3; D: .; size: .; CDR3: CASSLGPQPSTDTQYF; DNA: TGTGCCAGCAGTTTAGGACCCCAGCCTAGCACAGATACGCAGTATTTT
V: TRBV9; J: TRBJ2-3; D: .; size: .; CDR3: CASSVGIPDTQYF; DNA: TGTGCCAGCAGCGTAGGAATCCCAGATACGCAGTATTTT
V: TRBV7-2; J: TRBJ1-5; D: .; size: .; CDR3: CASSLAALVGGFSNQPQHF; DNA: TGTGCCAGCAGCTTAGCCGCCCTAGTGGGGGGCTTTAGCAATCAGCCCCAGCATTTT
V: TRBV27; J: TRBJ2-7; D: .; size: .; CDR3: CASSGGTVYEQYF; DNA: TGTGCCAGCAGTGGCGGGACAGTCTACGAGCAGTACTTC
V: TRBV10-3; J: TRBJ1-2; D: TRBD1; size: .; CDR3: CAIRTDREDYGYTF; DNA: TGTGCCATCAGGACAGACAGGGAAGACTATGGCTACACCTTC
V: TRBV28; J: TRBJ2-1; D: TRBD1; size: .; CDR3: CASSTSGQGASEQFF; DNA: TGTGCCAGCAGTACCTCCGGACAGGGGGCTTCTGAGCAGTTCTTC
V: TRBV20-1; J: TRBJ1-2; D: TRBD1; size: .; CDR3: CSAPGQGVDGYTF; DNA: TGCAGTGCCCCGGGACAGGGAGTCGATGGCTACACCTTC
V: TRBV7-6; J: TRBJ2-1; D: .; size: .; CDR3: CASSKSGQGDSEQFF; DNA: TGTGCCAGCAGCAAAAGCGGGCAGGGGGATAGTGAGCAGTTCTTC
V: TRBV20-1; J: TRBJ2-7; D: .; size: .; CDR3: CSASQVARRSSYEQYF; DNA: TGCAGTGCTAGTCAGGTCGCCAGGAGAAGCTCCTACGAGCAGTACTTC
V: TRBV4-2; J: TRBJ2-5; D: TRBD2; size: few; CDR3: CASSQEGAGGGETQYF; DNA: TGTGCCAGCAGCCAAGAAGGAGCGGGGGGCGGGGAGACCCAGTACTTC
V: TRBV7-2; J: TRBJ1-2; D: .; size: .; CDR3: CASSYRGDYGHTF; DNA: TGTGCCAGCAGCTACCGCGGAGACTATGGCCACACTTTC
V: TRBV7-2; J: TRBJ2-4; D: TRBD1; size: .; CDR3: CASSFPRGGELSKNIQYF; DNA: TGTGCCAGCAGCTTCCCCCGAGGGGGCGAGTTGTCCAAAAACATTCAGTACTTC
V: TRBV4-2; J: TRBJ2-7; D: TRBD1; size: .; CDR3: CASSPITRDRVASPTYEQYF; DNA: TGTGCCAGCAGCCCCATTACCCGGGACAGGGTCGCCTCCCCTACCTACGAGCAGTACTTC
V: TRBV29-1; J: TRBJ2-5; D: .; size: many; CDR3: CSVEDQGTQYF; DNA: TGCAGCGTTGAAGATCAGGGGACCCAGTACTTC
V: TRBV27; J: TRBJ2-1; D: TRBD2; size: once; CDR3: CASSLTEAGGPREQFF; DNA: TGTGCCAGCAGTTTAACGGAAGCGGGAGGGCCACGTGAGCAGTTCTTC
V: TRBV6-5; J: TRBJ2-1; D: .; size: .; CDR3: CASRIQAAGEQFF; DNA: TGTGCCAGCCGGATACAGGCAGCCGGAGAGCAGTTCTTC
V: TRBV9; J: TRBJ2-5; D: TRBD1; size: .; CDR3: CASTTGQGQETQYF; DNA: TGTGCCAGCACTACGGGACAGGGGCAAGAGACCCAGTACTTC
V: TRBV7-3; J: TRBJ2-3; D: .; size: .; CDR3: CASSYNGHPTDTQYF; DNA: TGTGCCAGCAGCTACAACGGGCACCCCACAGATACGCAGTATTTT
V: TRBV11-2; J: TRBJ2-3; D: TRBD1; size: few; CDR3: CASSPDRVDTQYF; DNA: TGTGCCAGCAGCCCGGACAGGGTAGATACGCAGTATTTT
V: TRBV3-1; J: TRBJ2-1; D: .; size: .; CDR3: CASSQGGYREGQFF; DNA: TGTGCCAGCAGCCAAGGAGGGTACAGGGAAGGGCAGTTCTTC
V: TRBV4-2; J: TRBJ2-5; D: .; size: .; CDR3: CASSQSHQSRGGETQYF; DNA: TGTGCCAGCAGCCAAAGTCATCAGTCCAGGGGCGGGGAGACCCAGTACTTC
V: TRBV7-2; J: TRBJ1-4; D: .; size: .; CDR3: CASSLVRARNEKLFF; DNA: TGTGCCAGCAGCTTAGTGCGGGCCCGAAATGAAAAACTGTTTTTT
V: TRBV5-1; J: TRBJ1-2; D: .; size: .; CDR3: CASSLASDGGMHTF; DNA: TGCGCCAGCAGCTTGGCCTCTGACGGTGGGATGCACACCTTC
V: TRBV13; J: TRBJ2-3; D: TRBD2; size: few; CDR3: CASSPGRGTSGERRTTDTQYF; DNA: TGTGCCAGCAGCCCGGGGAGAGGGACTAGCGGAGAAAGAAGGACCACAGATACGCAGTATTTT
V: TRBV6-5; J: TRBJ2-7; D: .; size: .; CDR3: CASKKGSTYEQYF; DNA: TGTGCCAGCAAAAAGGGATCGACCTACGAGCAGTACTTC